Sequencing of this T cell receptor beta chain was carried out in a study of blood T cells in healthy people across ages. A J-beta primer mix and a sample-barcoded 5' primer were used in a second PCR of roughly 6 to 11 cycles. TCRdb called the 5' RACE reads again in MiXCR, with one record for every CDR3 protein. The sample contains around 1,800,000 distinct CDR3 sequences, 39% of which appear only once. No fewer than 7 million PBMCs went into each sample. General study findings and limits: Unknown CMV status may confound age-related changes in expanded clones. A strong correlation was seen between TCR beta diversity and naive T cell percentage. The study found more naive CD4+ cells and higher diversity in long-lived than aged donors.

Between the trimmed V and J ends, which lost 6 bases and 2 bases, there was a span of 16 bases. Germline CDR1 MNHEY, CDR2 SVGEGT. The CDR3 length is 15 residues. This clonotype was seen a single time. The antigen is undetermined. The V gene is TRBV6-2 or TRBV6-3, the J gene TRBJ2-5; D may correspond to TRBD1 or TRBD2 (5 bases each). What was sequenced was blood. This TCR derives from a human donor in good health. The CDR3 nucleotides are TGTGCCAGCAGGGGACCGGGAACCCTTCAAGAGACCCAGTACTTC. Protein sequence: CASRGPGTLQETQYF.